The 17 T cell receptor beta chains reported below all come from one sample, sequenced in a study of T-cell reconstitution after alpha-beta-depleted transplantation in children. Preparation of the TCRbeta library was carried out with unique molecular identifiers. One entry per CDR3 protein, called by TCRdb with MiXCR from the PCR reads. The data hold approximately 590,000 distinct CDR3 sequences, with over 9.5% observed a single time. The sample in question was PBMCs from the stem cell graft donor, obtained from the stem cell graft. The receptor source for this set is a human donor who donated a stem cell graft to a child with acute myeloid leukemia.

J is TRBJ2-1 and V is TRBV9, with TRBD2 identical over 7 bases. The CDR3 is 14 residues long. Germline values: CDR1 SGDLS, CDR2 YYNGEE. V dropped 4 bases and J dropped 5; count of bases not matched to a gene: 6. Here the CDR3 DNA reads TGTGCCAGCAGCCCTCGTCGGGGGGACAATGAGCAGTTCTTC. Encoded protein: CASSPRRGDNEQFF.

The V gene is TRBV20-1, the J gene TRBJ2-1, with TRBD2 identical over 9 bases. The germline CDR1 and CDR2 sequences are DFQATT and SNEGSKA (reference sequence). J was trimmed by 4 bases and V by 5 bases; bases with no gene match: 9. The CDR3 sequence is 15 residues long. The CDR3 DNA reads as TGCAGTGCTCCAGCAAAGACTAGCGGTTACAATGAGCAGTTCTTC. As protein: CSAPAKTSGYNEQFF.

This clonotype was counted between two and nine times. This chain uses TRBV9 with TRBJ2-7; the D is unclear. Looked up from germline, CDR1 is SGDLS and CDR2 is YYNGEE. V lost 0 bases and J lost 0, with 13 bases in between. The CDR3 length is 16 residues. The CDR3 reads CASSVDGALSSYEQYF. Here the CDR3 DNA reads TGTGCCAGCAGCGTAGACGGCGCCCTTAGCTCCTACGAGCAGTACTTC.

This clonotype was observed at least ten times. The CDR3 sequence is CASRPQGKVAYEQYF. The DNA for the CDR3 is TGTGCCAGCAGACCTCAGGGTAAAGTCGCCTACGAGCAGTACTTC. The chain employs TRBV28 and TRBJ2-7; D is perhaps TRBD1 (5 bases). Between the trimmed V and J ends, which lost 6 bases and 2 bases, there was a span of 17 bases. The CDR3 runs 15 residues. Germline V gene lookup returns CDR1 MDHEN and CDR2 SYDVKM.

This clonotype was observed at least ten times. This chain joins TRBV29-1 and TRBJ2-5; 14 nucleotides agree with TRBD2. The CDR3 loop spans 15 amino acids. CDR1 and CDR2 (germline): SQVTM, ANQGSEA. V dropped 7 bases and J dropped 5; count of bases not matched to a gene: 9. The CDR3 region has the DNA TGCAGCGCTTCGGGACTAGCGGGAGCGGGGGAGACCCAGTACTTC. Translating it yields CSASGLAGAGETQYF.

The CDR3, as DNA: TGTGCCATCAGTGAGTTGGTACTTTTCCTCCCAGATACGCAGTATTTT. Translating gives CAISELVLFLPDTQYF. The chain couples TRBV10-3 to TRBJ2-3; D is unresolved. This CDR3 spans 16 amino acids. Germline assignment: CDR1 ENHRY and CDR2 SYGVKD. With 1 base removed from V and 4 bases from J, the gap between germline ends came to 15 bases.

This clonotype was seen at least ten times. The V and J genes are TRBV24-1 and TRBJ2-2; perhaps D is TRBD1 or TRBD2 (5 bases each). Trimming took off 9 bases at V and 1 base at J, with 14 bases between the two ends. The V gene's germline CDR1 is KGHDR and CDR2 SFDVKD. The CDR3 has 15 amino acids. The CDR3 DNA sequence: TGTGCCACCGGGGACCCCTCCGGGAACACCGGGGAGCTGTTTTTT. It specifies CATGDPSGNTGELFF.

This clonotype showed up many times. The gene calls are TRBV5-1 and TRBJ2-3; tentatively, D is TRBD2 (5 bases). Germline lookup yields CDR1 SGHRS and CDR2 YFSETQ. Between the trimmed V and J ends, which lost 0 bases and 2 bases, there was a span of 10 bases. The CDR3 totals 15 residues. The DNA for the CDR3 is TGCGCCAGCAGCTTGGGGCCTAGCTTCACAGATACGCAGTATTTT. Its translation is CASSLGPSFTDTQYF.

This clonotype came up many times. The junction and the germline gene differ at one end; a read error may be behind it. V and J are TRBV7-7 and TRBJ2-2; 9 bases align to TRBD1. Germline V gene sequence: CDR1 SSHAT, CDR2 FNYEAQ (reference sequence). This CDR3 spans 18 amino acids. The CDR3 DNA follows: TGTGCTAGCAGCTTAGCGCCGGACAGGGGCCCTAACACCGGGGAGCTGTTTTTT. Protein product: CASSLAPDRGPNTGELFF. The whole variable domain, remainder taken from reference TRBV7-7 and TRBJ2-2, is GAGVSQSPRYKVTKRGQDVTLRCDPISSHATLYWYQQALGQGPEFLTYFNYEAQPDKSGLPSDRFSAERPEGSISTLTIQRTEQRDSAMYRCASSLAPDRGPNTGELFFGEGSRLTVL.

This clonotype was seen many times. The chain joins TRBV19 to TRBJ2-1, with 7 positions matching TRBD2. Looked up from germline, CDR1 is LNHDA and CDR2 is SQIVND (reference sequence). The CDR3 sequence is 15 residues long. Trimming took 4 bases from V and 4 from J; bases not matched to a gene: 7. The CDR3 coding sequence is TGTGCCAGTAGTACCCCTGGAGCGGGGTACAATGAGCAGTTCTTC. This encodes CASSTPGAGYNEQFF.

The chain is built from TRBV3-1 and TRBJ1-4; D possibly corresponds to TRBD1 (5 bases). V gave up 0 bases and J gave up 4 bases, with 12 bases separating them. CDR3 length equals 16 residues. The germline V gene has CDR1 LGHDT and CDR2 YNNKEL (reference sequence). The DNA for the CDR3 is TGTGCCAGCAGCCAAGATGGTCGGGGGATTAATGAAAAACTGTTTTTT. It is translated as CASSQDGRGINEKLFF.

This clonotype was picked up many times. The chain is built from TRBV28 and TRBJ1-6; 8 bases agree with TRBD1. V shed 9 bases and J 10 bases; nucleotides not matched to a gene: 8. This CDR3 is built from 13 residues. The germline CDR1 and CDR2 sequences are MDHEN and SYDVKM. The CDR3 nucleotides are TGTGCCAGTACAGACAGGGGCCTATCACCCCTCCACTTT. Protein sequence: CASTDRGLSPLHF.

This clonotype has a handful of counts. This rearrangement joins TRBV5-1 to TRBJ2-1; D is ambiguous. The CDR3 covers 14 residues. Germline V gives CDR1 SGHRS, CDR2 YFSETQ. V lost 1 base, J lost 5 bases, and 10 bases lay in between. CDR3 region: CASSLLNRNNEQFF. CDR3 coding DNA: TGCGCCAGCAGCTTGTTGAATCGAAACAATGAGCAGTTCTTC.

V is TRBV9 and J is TRBJ2-7; TRBD1 matches 8 bases. V lost 1 base to trimming and J lost 6 bases; unmatched junction nucleotides: 3. The V gene's germline CDR1 is SGDLS and CDR2 YYNGEE. This CDR3 contains 13 residues. CDR3 DNA: TGTGCCAGCAGCGTAATTGACAGGGGCGAGCAGTACTTC. Translation: CASSVIDRGEQYF.

This sequence joins TRBV20-1 and TRBJ2-5; 7 bases are a match to TRBD1. This CDR3 contains 12 residues. CDR1 is DFQATT and CDR2 is SNEGSKA in the germline V gene (reference sequence). J lost 12 bases, V lost 3 bases, and 10 bases had no gene match. CDR3 in amino acids: CSARPGQAKEYF. The CDR3 nucleotides are TGCAGTGCTAGGCCCGGACAGGCCAAAGAGTACTTC.

The rearrangement links TRBV6-2 or TRBV6-3 to TRBJ2-2, with a possible D match to TRBD2 (5 bases). Per the germline V gene, CDR1 is MNHEY and CDR2 is SVGEGT. The CDR3 contains 14 residues. V was shortened by 7 bases and J by 4 bases, with 13 bases between the two germline ends. CDR3 region: CASIVGSFTGELFF. CDR3 DNA: TGTGCCAGCATCGTAGGGAGCTTCACCGGGGAGCTGTTTTTT.

This clonotype was seen a handful of times. V is TRBV7-9 and J is TRBJ2-3, with D tentatively TRBD1 (5 bases). Germline CDR1 and CDR2: SEHNR and FQNEAQ (reference sequence). Deletions cut 7 bases from V and 0 bases from J, with 20 bases between. The CDR3 contains 17 residues. This chain's CDR3 is CASNNGAARISTDTQYF. In DNA, the CDR3 is TGTGCCAGCAACAATGGGGCGGCTCGAATAAGCACAGATACGCAGTATTTT.